This T cell receptor (beta chain) is drawn from a study of chemoradiotherapy in HPV16-positive cancers. About the study: Candidate HPV-specific T-cell clones and common TCR motifs came from functional assays in a couple of HPV16-positive patients. Whole-study results and caveats: The functional HPV-specific definition rests on just a couple of HPV16-positive patients. During treatment, candidate HPV-specific clones and E7-related motifs expanded in tumor.

This clone is a singleton in its sample. Its target is unknown. Generated by immunoSEQ multiplex PCR, the TCRdb table keeps only in-frame clones and is missing some. The sample holds about 33,000 clones, 85% to 90% seen once. Repertoires were sampled repeatedly during chemoradiotherapy. The V gene lost 1 base and the J gene lost 8 bases, with 10 bases spanning the gap. CDR3 length: 13 residues. Germline V CDR1 and CDR2: SGDLS, YYNGEE. The sequencing used blood, collected from a patient who underwent chemoradiotherapy. This rearrangement joins TRBV9 to TRBJ2-1; weak D call: TRBD1 (6 bases). The source of this sequence is a human donor with HPV-associated anogenital cancer. In DNA, the CDR3 is TGTGCCAGCAGCGTAAACAGGGCGGATGAGCAGTTCTTC. It is translated as CASSVNRADEQFF.